A single sample is the source of the 20 T cell receptor beta chains below, sequenced in a study of T cell clonotyping in hematopoietic cell transplantation. Documented time point: recipient sample about 28 days before transplant, after cytoreduction. This table comes from immunoSEQ multiplex PCR, and its TCRdb copy is limited to in-frame clones, with some not included. The sample shows about 47,000 clones, around 84% of them seen only once. Source: peripheral blood mononuclear cells, taken before stem cell transplant. The receptors here all came from a man in his sixties with myelodysplastic syndrome. Some clones in this sample may be carry-over from other donors' samples.

The sample holds one count of this clone. The chain joins TRBV30 to TRBJ1-2, with 10 bases matching TRBD1. CDR1 is GTSNPN, CDR2 SVGIG, per germline (reference sequence). The CDR3 is made up of 15 amino acids. The V segment lost 0 bases and the J segment 0 bases; nucleotides outside the gene matches: 1. The DNA of the CDR3 is TGTGCCTGGAGTGTCGGACAGGGGGCTAACTATGGCTACACCTTC. Its translation: CAWSVGQGANYGYTF. The full variable domain, with the rest looked up from reference TRBV30 and TRBJ1-2, is SQTIHQWPATLVQPVGSPLSLECTVEGTSNPNLYWYRQAAGRGLQLLFYSVGIGQISSEVPQNLSASRPQDRQFILSSKKLLLSDSGFYLCAWSVGQGANYGYTFGSGTRLTVV.

The CDR3 spells CASRRLTGSQPQHF. The CDR3 DNA reads as TGTGCCAGCAGAAGACTGACAGGGTCTCAGCCCCAGCATTTT. This sequence joins TRBV6-5 and TRBJ1-5; 7 bases fit TRBD1. The CDR3 totals 14 residues. J gave up 6 bases and V 6 bases, and 8 bases lay outside the gene matches. Germline loops: CDR1 MNHEY, CDR2 SVGAGI.

Only one count was recorded for this clone. V and J are TRBV7-6 and TRBJ2-7; possibly TRBD1 for D (6 bases). Germline V gives CDR1 SGHVS, CDR2 FNYEAQ. Trimming removed 4 bases from V and 6 bases from J, with 16 bases in between. This CDR3 has 14 residues. Here the CDR3 reads CASSSGTGKTEQYF. The CDR3 coding sequence is TGTGCCAGCAGCTCGGGAACAGGGAAAACCGAGCAGTACTTC.

J is TRBJ2-5 and V is TRBV15, with 15 nucleotides matching TRBD2. J was trimmed by 12 bases and V by 1 base; bases with no gene match: 9. CDR3 length: 16 residues. From germline, CDR1 is LNHNV and CDR2 YYDKDF (reference sequence). The CDR3 coding sequence is TGTGCCACCAGCAGAGGGACCGGGACTAGCGGGGGGCCTGAGTACTTC. Translated: CATSRGTGTSGGPEYF.

The chain employs TRBV7-2 and TRBJ2-7; D unclear. Germline CDR1 and CDR2: SGHTA and FQGNSA. The germline V and J ends were trimmed by 5 bases and 2 bases, with 4 bases remaining between them. The length of the CDR3 is 11 residues. DNA for the CDR3: TGTGCCAGCAGCCGCACCTACGAGCAGTACTTC. Its translation: CASSRTYEQYF.

The chain has TRBV6-5 and TRBJ2-7; no reliable D call. The CDR3 is 15 amino acids. V was clipped by 0 bases and J by 0 bases, with 9 bases between them. CDR1 and CDR2 from the germline V gene are MNHEY and SVGAGI. Here the CDR3 reads CASSYSGMGSYEQYF. DNA for the CDR3: TGTGCCAGCAGTTACTCGGGGATGGGCTCCTACGAGCAGTACTTC.

The CDR3 loop reads CASSQLIILRGYTEAFF. The DNA of the CDR3 is TGTGCCAGCAGCCAATTAATAATTCTTAGGGGCTACACTGAAGCTTTCTTT. The chain uses TRBV14 and TRBJ1-1; TRBD1 is a possible D gene (5 bases). V was shortened by 2 bases and J by 3 bases, with 19 bases between the two germline ends. CDR1 SGHDN and CDR2 FVKESK come from the germline V gene. This CDR3 has 17 amino acids.

The chain links TRBV10-3 to TRBJ2-1, with D uncertain. CDR3 length equals 13 residues. V was cut by 4 bases and J by 5 bases, with 9 bases left in between. The germline gives CDR1 ENHRY, CDR2 SYGVKD. The CDR3 DNA reads TGTGCCATCAGTGGAGGCCTCGACAATGAGCAGTTCTTC. It translates to CAISGGLDNEQFF.

In this sample, this clone turned up once. The chain combines TRBV6-5 with TRBJ2-3; maybe TRBD2 (7 bases). The germline CDR1 and CDR2 sequences are MNHEY and SVGAGI. Trimming pared 8 bases from V and 2 bases from J, leaving 14 bases between. CDR3 length equals 14 residues. This CDR3 reads CASGRGGATDTQYF. The CDR3 DNA follows: TGTGCCAGCGGGAGGGGGGGGGCCACAGATACGCAGTATTTT.

This chain uses TRBV11-2 with TRBJ1-2; no clear D gene. Trimming shortened V by 4 bases and J by 4 bases, and 7 bases separated the two germline ends. CDR1 is SGHAT and CDR2 is FQNNGV in the germline V gene. This CDR3 spans 12 amino acids. The CDR3 DNA follows: TGTGCCAGCAGCTCATATAGCTATGGCTACACCTTC. Amino acid sequence: CASSSYSYGYTF.

The J gene is TRBJ2-1, the V gene TRBV30; tentatively, D is TRBD1 (8 bases). Germline CDR1 GTSNPN, CDR2 SVGIG (reference sequence). The CDR3 runs 13 residues. V was clipped by 5 bases and J by 9 bases, with 17 bases between them. The CDR3 here is CAWGTGREVEQFF. As DNA, the CDR3 is TGTGCCTGGGGGACAGGTCGGGAGGTTGAGCAGTTCTTC. The complete variable domain, with remaining parts taken from reference TRBV30 and TRBJ2-1, reads SQTIHQWPATLVQPVGSPLSLECTVEGTSNPNLYWYRQAAGRGLQLLFYSVGIGQISSEVPQNLSASRPQDRQFILSSKKLLLSDSGFYLCAWGTGREVEQFFGPGTRLTVL.

The V and J genes are TRBV10-3 and TRBJ1-5, with 10 bases identical to TRBD1. There are 15 residues in the CDR3. Per the germline V gene, CDR1 is ENHRY and CDR2 is SYGVKD. V trimming: 6 bases; J trimming: 4 bases; junction bases outside the gene matches: 6. The CDR3 nucleotides read TGTGCCATCAGCCTGACAGGGGGCGGGAATCAGCCCCAGCATTTT. Translation gives CAISLTGGGNQPQHF.

The chain carries TRBV7-9 and TRBJ1-2; D is perhaps TRBD1 (5 bases). V was trimmed by 5 bases and J by 1 base, leaving 8 bases between them. Germline assignment: CDR1 SEHNR and CDR2 FQNEAQ (reference sequence). The CDR3 contains 13 residues. This CDR3 reads CASSLDSNYGYTF. In nucleotides, the CDR3 is TGTGCCAGCAGCCTCGACAGTAACTATGGCTACACCTTC.

The rearrangement uses TRBV30 and TRBJ1-4; TRBD1 aligns across 10 bases. This CDR3 region has 14 residues. J lost 11 bases, V lost 4 bases, and 10 bases had no gene match. Germline V lookup: CDR1 GTSNPN, CDR2 SVGIG (reference sequence). In DNA form, the CDR3 reads TGTGCCTGGACACCCCGGGACAGGGGCTTCAAACTGTTTTTT. Its translation is CAWTPRDRGFKLFF.

The rearrangement links TRBV6-5 to TRBJ2-1; the D gene could be TRBD1 or TRBD2 (5 bases each). The germline V gene encodes CDR1 MNHEY and CDR2 SVGAGI. Trimming took 4 bases from V and 2 from J, leaving 12 bases between them. This CDR3 has 15 amino acids. In DNA form, the CDR3 reads TGTGCCAGCAGTTTCCGGGACCAACCCTACAATGAGCAGTTCTTC. Its translation: CASSFRDQPYNEQFF.

This clone appeared once. CDR3 DNA sequence: TGTGCCAGCACCTCCTACAATGAGCAGTTCTTC. Translation gives CASTSYNEQFF. V is TRBV7-2 and J is TRBJ2-1, with unresolved D. V dropped 7 bases and J dropped 0 bases, with 1 base sitting between them. The CDR3 has 11 residues. Germline assignment: CDR1 SGHTA and CDR2 FQGNSA.

The chain recombines TRBV6-5 with TRBJ1-2, with D hard to call. The germline V and J ends were trimmed by 7 bases and 8 bases, with 20 bases remaining between them. This CDR3 region has 14 residues. The germline V gene encodes CDR1 MNHEY and CDR2 SVGAGI. The DNA of the CDR3 is TGTGCCAGCAAGATCACTTGGGCGGCCCGGGGCTACACCTTC. Its translation: CASKITWAARGYTF.

The chain combines TRBV10-1 with TRBJ1-6; 8 bases match TRBD1. Losses at the gene ends were 7 bases for V and 7 bases for J; bases not matched to a gene: 6. Germline values: CDR1 WNHNN, CDR2 SYGVQD (reference sequence). The CDR3 is 14 residues long. Here the CDR3 reads CASIEDRVNSPLHF. The DNA for the CDR3 is TGCGCCAGCATCGAGGACAGGGTCAATTCACCCCTCCACTTT.

Only one count was recorded for this clone. V and J are TRBV4-3 and TRBJ2-2; D not certain. V gave up 4 bases and J gave up 0 bases, with 12 bases separating them. CDR1 LGHNA and CDR2 YSLEER come from the germline V gene. The CDR3 sequence is 16 residues long. The CDR3 reads CASSRRLGPNTGELFF. As DNA, the CDR3 is TGCGCCAGCAGCCGTAGACTCGGGCCGAACACCGGGGAGCTGTTTTTT.

This clone turned up a few times. The chain employs TRBV5-8 and TRBJ2-2, with a tentative D call TRBD1 (5 bases). The CDR3 totals 14 residues. The germline V gene has CDR1 SGHTS and CDR2 YDEGEE. The V end was cut by 1 base, the J end by 7 bases, with 11 bases between. CDR3 region: CASSLSQGVGELFF. The CDR3, as DNA: TGTGCCAGCAGCTTGTCCCAGGGTGTCGGGGAGCTGTTTTTT.